A selection of T cell receptor beta chains follows, all from one sample in a study of cytomegalovirus exposure and HLA in healthy donors. This table comes from immunoSEQ multiplex PCR, and its TCRdb copy is limited to in-frame clones, with some not included. The table has some 200,000 clones, about 74% seen once. Sample: PBMCs. These receptor sequences come from a man aged 40-49 years in good health and CMV-seronegative. Each CDR3 is given with its conserved first and last residue. The D gene is left open where the match is weak. Part of the rows lack a size; the others show once, few, many or a class for expanded clones.

TRBV5-1	TRBD1	NA	14	TRBJ2-5	CASSIGQERETQYF	TGCGCCAGCAGCATAGGACAGGAGCGAGAGACCCAGTACTTC
TRBV19	TRBD1	NA	17	TRBJ2-1	CASSIRAQGARWHEQFF	TGTGCCAGTAGTATAAGAGCCCAGGGGGCGCGGTGGCATGAGCAGTTCTTC
TRBV7-5	NA	NA	12	TRBJ1-4	CARSSINEKLFF	TGTGCCAGAAGCTCTATTAATGAAAAACTGTTTTTT
TRBV30	NA	NA	13	TRBJ2-2	CAWSPGDTGELFF	TGTGCCTGGAGTCCCGGGGACACCGGGGAGCTGTTTTTT
TRBV7-8	TRBD1	NA	17	TRBJ1-2	CASSQFGTGVANYGYTF	TGTGCCAGCAGCCAATTCGGGACAGGCGTCGCTAACTATGGCTACACCTTC
TRBV19	NA	NA	16	TRBJ2-1	CASSIDTGIEDNEQFF	TGTGCCAGTAGTATAGATACAGGGATCGAGGACAATGAGCAGTTCTTC
TRBV6-4	NA	NA	15	TRBJ2-1	CASSQSGAPTNEQFF	TGTGCCAGCAGTCAATCGGGAGCCCCGACCAATGAGCAGTTCTTC
TRBV28	NA	NA	14	TRBJ1-2	CASSLVAGGYGYTF	TGTGCCAGCAGTTTGGTCGCGGGTGGCTATGGCTACACCTTC
TRBV6-1	TRBD1	NA	13	TRBJ1-1	CASPFDRGTEAFF	TGTGCCAGTCCTTTCGACAGGGGCACTGAAGCTTTCTTT
TRBV2	TRBD1	NA	15	TRBJ1-2	CASSINRGGNYGYTF	TGTGCCAGCAGCATTAACAGGGGTGGCAACTATGGCTACACCTTC
TRBV28	TRBD1	NA	14	TRBJ1-2	CASRETDRVHGYTF	TGTGCCAGCAGGGAAACAGACAGGGTTCACGGCTACACCTTC
TRBV5-6	NA	NA	13	TRBJ1-2	CASSLSTNYGYTF	TGTGCCAGCAGCCTTAGTACTAACTATGGCTACACCTTC
TRBV19	NA	NA	13	TRBJ1-6	CASSGYTNSPLHF	TGTGCCAGTTCAGGTTACACTAATTCACCCCTCCACTTT
TRBV18	TRBD1	NA	16	TRBJ1-1	CASSSGTGGRNTEAFF	TGTGCCAGCTCCTCCGGGACAGGTGGGAGGAACACTGAAGCTTTCTTT
TRBV6-6	NA	NA	11	TRBJ2-1	CASSYIGEQFF	TGTGCCAGCAGTTATATCGGTGAGCAGTTCTTC
TRBV9	TRBD1	NA	15	TRBJ2-7	CASSVGTGGLEEQYF	TGTGCCAGCAGCGTAGGTACAGGGGGTTTGGAAGAGCAGTACTTC
TRBV6-5	TRBD2	NA	15	TRBJ2-5	CASSTSGGARETQYF	TGTGCCAGCAGTACCAGCGGGGGGGCCAGAGAGACCCAGTACTTC
TRBV15	NA	NA	14	TRBJ2-3	CATSVLFSTDTQYF	TGTGCCACCAGCGTACTATTTAGCACAGATACGCAGTATTTT
TRBV5-4	NA	NA	14	TRBJ2-1	CASSLAGANNEQFF	TGTGCCAGCAGCTTGGCAGGGGCGAACAATGAGCAGTTCTTC
TRBV7-2	TRBD2	NA	12	TRBJ2-2	CASSALADELFF	TGTGCCAGCAGCGCACTAGCGGATGAGCTGTTTTTT
TRBV27	TRBD2	NA	13	TRBJ2-3	CASSPLGGNTQYF	TGTGCCAGCAGTCCCCTGGGGGGGAATACGCAGTATTTT
TRBV19	NA	NA	16	TRBJ1-3	CASSSRDRISGNTIYF	TGTGCCAGTAGTTCCCGAGACAGGATCTCTGGAAACACCATATATTTT
TRBV19	NA	NA	15	TRBJ1-4	CASSIRGTTNEKLFF	TGTGCCAGTAGTATTCGGGGGACCACTAATGAAAAACTGTTTTTT
TRBV6-1	TRBD1	few	14	TRBJ1-2	CASSPRTGGGGYTF	TGTGCCAGCAGTCCACGGACAGGGGGGGGTGGCTACACCTTC
TRBV4-3	TRBD1	NA	14	TRBJ2-2	CASSQETGAGELFF	TGCGCCAGCAGCCAAGAAACAGGGGCCGGGGAGCTGTTTTTT
TRBV25-1	TRBD1	NA	16	TRBJ1-1	CASSELDRGRNTEAFF	TGTGCCAGCAGTGAATTGGACAGGGGAAGGAACACTGAAGCTTTCTTT
TRBV10-3	NA	NA	15	TRBJ1-3	CAIGGTGIPGNTIYF	TGTGCCATCGGAGGCACAGGGATACCCGGAAACACCATATATTTT
TRBV7-2	NA	NA	15	TRBJ2-3	CASSLTGVRGDTQYF	TGTGCCAGCAGCTTAACGGGAGTCCGGGGAGATACGCAGTATTTT
TRBV5-1	NA	NA	13	TRBJ2-1	CATSGQKYNEQFF	TGCGCCACCTCCGGACAGAAGTACAATGAGCAGTTCTTC
TRBV13	NA	NA	16	TRBJ2-3	CASSSGLGLSTDTQYF	TGTGCCAGCAGCTCGGGACTTGGCCTTAGCACAGATACGCAGTATTTT
TRBV7-6	NA	few	13	TRBJ2-5	CANPGTDQETQYF	TGTGCCAACCCCGGGACTGACCAAGAGACCCAGTACTTC
TRBV18	TRBD1	NA	15	TRBJ2-3	CASSPGQAGVNTQYF	TGTGCCAGCTCACCGGGACAGGCGGGCGTAAATACGCAGTATTTT